The 21 T cell receptor beta chains in this list originate from one sample, sequenced in a study of T cells in Graves' hyperthyroidism and ophthalmopathy. Amplified TCR beta CDR3 regions came from RNA transcripts. The study used the HTBI primer set for a first-round RT-PCR of the TCR CDR3. MiXCR, run by TCRdb on the multiplex PCR reads, gives a single entry per CDR3 protein. The sample shows around 580,000 distinct CDR3 sequences, under 60% of them seen only once. The sequenced sample was peripheral blood or thyroid tissue (not recorded which). The receptors stem from a woman between 18 and 29 years old with Graves' hyperthyroidism.

On this clonotype itself: The junction does not match germline at one end; this may be a read error. This sequence joins TRBV2 and TRBJ2-2, with TRBD2 as a possible D gene (6 bases). Per the germline V gene, CDR1 is SNHLY and CDR2 is FYNNEI. CDR3 length: 16 amino acids. The CDR3 nucleotides read TGCGCCAGCAGCCAGAAGGGCGGGGTAGGGACCGGGGAGCTGTTTTTT. Amino acid sequence: CASSQKGGVGTGELFF.

This clonotype was counted at least ten times. This chain joins TRBV5-1 and TRBJ2-5; D remains unclear. The CDR3 runs 12 residues. Germline V CDR1 and CDR2: SGHRS, YFSETQ. The V and J ends lost 3 bases and 3 bases respectively, with 6 bases between them. CDR3 amino acids: CASSSNEETQYF. The CDR3 DNA reads as TGCGCCAGCAGCTCTAACGAAGAGACCCAGTACTTC.

In regard to this clonotype: As the CDR3 is not closed by the conserved phenylalanine or tryptophan, this likely results from a read error. It is unclear where the CDR3 begins or ends on the DNA, so no DNA is shown, and the CDR3 is as TCRdb lists it. The V and J genes are TRBV20-1 and TRBJ2-6. The CDR3 comprises 9 residues, both ends counted. In germline, CDR1 is DFQATT, CDR2 SNEGSKA (reference sequence). The CDR3 sequence: CSARATPTV.

This clonotype came up a few times. The chain carries TRBV20-1 and TRBJ1-5; the match to TRBD1 covers 10 bases. Germline V gene sequence: CDR1 DFQATT, CDR2 SNEGSKA (reference sequence). J was trimmed by 5 bases and V by 3 bases; bases with no gene match: 7. The CDR3 covers 15 residues. The CDR3 loop reads CSARSRQGAYQPQHF. The CDR3 nucleotides read TGCAGTGCTAGGTCGAGACAGGGGGCATATCAGCCCCAGCATTTT.

This chain links TRBV12-5 with TRBJ1-3; D gene uncertain. This CDR3 has 19 amino acids. Per germline, CDR1 LGHNT and CDR2 FRNRAP. Trimming removed 3 bases at V and 0 bases at J, with 21 bases between. The CDR3 DNA sequence: TGTGCTAGTGGTTTCGAAGTCAGGAGTTGGGCAGACTCTGGAAACACCATATATTTT. Translation: CASGFEVRSWADSGNTIYF.

CDR3: CASSLEPGSITEAFF. CDR3 nucleotide sequence: TGTGCCAGCAGCTTAGAGCCAGGCAGCATCACTGAAGCTTTCTTT. J is TRBJ1-1 and V is TRBV7-2; no clear D gene. V lost 1 base and J lost 4, with 13 bases in between. The CDR3 sequence is 15 residues long. Germline CDR1 is SGHTA and CDR2 is FQGNSA.

This clonotype showed up many times. The CDR3 sequence is CAWTGTLITGELFF. In DNA, the CDR3 is TGTGCCTGGACAGGGACCCTAATTACCGGGGAGCTGTTTTTT. The rearrangement links TRBV2 to TRBJ2-2; the match to TRBD1 covers 8 bases. The length of the CDR3 is 14 residues. Germline V CDR1 and CDR2: SNHLY, FYNNEI. V lost 11 bases and J lost 5; bases outside the gene matches: 10.

Many counts were recorded for this clonotype. The chain has TRBV19 and TRBJ2-7; D is unclear. From germline, CDR1 is LNHDA and CDR2 SQIVND (reference sequence). CDR3 length: 16 amino acids. Trimming took off 3 bases at V and 2 bases at J, with 17 bases between the two ends. The CDR3 region has the DNA TGTGCCAGTAGTATCGGAAGCTCCGGACCAGCCTACGAGCAGTACTTC. Amino acid sequence: CASSIGSSGPAYEQYF.

In this sample, this clonotype turned up once. The V call is TRBV3-1, the J call TRBJ2-5, with D hard to call. CDR1 is LGHDT, CDR2 YNNKEL, per germline (reference sequence). CDR3 length equals 21 residues. V lost 0 bases and J lost 0, with 26 bases in between. For the CDR3, the DNA is TGTGCCAGCAGCCAAGAAGGCCCGTCCGAGGACCTGGAATCGTACCAAGAGACCCAGTACTTC. Protein: CASSQEGPSEDLESYQETQYF.

This clonotype has at least ten counts. The rearrangement uses TRBV2 and TRBJ2-7; 10 bases map to TRBD1. CDR1 is SNHLY and CDR2 is FYNNEI in the germline V gene. Trimming cost V 8 bases and J 3 bases; bases outside gene matches: 1. The CDR3 runs 12 residues. DNA for the CDR3: TGTGCCAGCCGGGACAGGGGCTACGAGCAGTACTTC. This sequence encodes CASRDRGYEQYF.

This chain's CDR3 is CASSLAYQETQYF. DNA for the CDR3: TGTGCCAGCAGTTTAGCCTACCAAGAGACCCAGTACTTC. This chain connects TRBV12-3 or TRBV12-4 to TRBJ2-5; D not resolved. V dropped 0 bases and J dropped 0 bases, with 2 bases sitting between them. This CDR3 comprises 13 residues.

CDR3 in DNA: TGCAGCTTGGGTCAGGGGGTGACTGAAGCTTTCTTT. It encodes CSLGQGVTEAFF. The J gene is TRBJ1-1, the V gene TRBV29-1; 7 nucleotides line up with TRBD1. The CDR3 loop spans 12 amino acids. Germline lookup yields CDR1 SQVTM and CDR2 ANQGSEA. V lost 8 bases, J lost 5 bases, and 8 bases stayed unmatched.

The rearrangement uses TRBV2 and TRBJ2-3; D gene uncertain. This CDR3 has 13 residues. V gave up 3 bases and J gave up 0 bases, with 4 bases separating them. Germline-derived CDR1 and CDR2 are SNHLY and FYNNEI. The CDR3 DNA sequence: TGTGCCAGCAGTGATGCGAGCACAGATACGCAGTATTTT. Translation: CASSDASTDTQYF.

This clonotype was picked up many times. This chain connects TRBV2 to TRBJ1-1; D not resolved. Deletions cut 4 bases from V and 0 bases from J, with 6 bases between. The CDR3 is made up of 13 amino acids. Germline CDR1 is SNHLY and CDR2 is FYNNEI. CDR3 residues: CASSGRVNTEAFF. The CDR3 DNA sequence: TGTGCCAGCAGTGGGCGTGTGAACACTGAAGCTTTCTTT.

V gene TRBV29-1 combines with J gene TRBJ1-2; a possible D gene is TRBD1 (6 bases). From germline, CDR1 is SQVTM and CDR2 ANQGSEA. The CDR3 is 11 amino acids. V shed 4 bases and J shed 8 bases, with 11 bases lying between them. The DNA for the CDR3 is TGCAGCGTTGCAGGGGCCCAAGGCTACACCTTC. It encodes CSVAGAQGYTF.

Worth noting for this clonotype: Possible read error: a much larger clone is one base away. The J gene is TRBJ2-7, the V gene TRBV10-3, with D tentatively TRBD1 or TRBD2 (5 bases each). The CDR3 sequence is 13 residues long. The germline V gene encodes CDR1 ENHRY and CDR2 SYGVKD. CDR3 DNA sequence: TGTGCCATCAGTGGAGGGACGGAATACGAGCAGTGCTTC. As protein: CAISGGTEYEQCF.

The J gene is TRBJ1-6, the V gene TRBV27; the D gene is possibly TRBD1 (5 bases). The CDR3 has 14 amino acids. Trimming stripped 6 bases from V and 5 bases from J, with 11 bases between. The V gene's germline CDR1 is MNHEY and CDR2 SMNVEV (reference sequence). DNA of the CDR3: TGTGCCAGCAGACCGGGGCTTAATAATTCACCCCTCCACTTT. Translating gives CASRPGLNNSPLHF.

This rearrangement joins TRBV2 to TRBJ2-5; 10 positions match TRBD1. The CDR3 runs to 14 residues. V lost 6 bases and J lost 3; bases outside the gene matches: 4. Germline values: CDR1 SNHLY, CDR2 FYNNEI. The CDR3 DNA follows: TGTGCCAGCAGCACAGGGACAGGGGAAGAGACCCAGTACTTC. The encoded protein is CASSTGTGEETQYF.

The chain links TRBV20-1 to TRBJ1-1; D perhaps matches TRBD1 (6 bases). CDR3 length: 12 amino acids. Germline values: CDR1 DFQATT, CDR2 SNEGSKA (reference sequence). In nucleotides, the CDR3 is TGCAGCCAACGGACAGTGAACACTGAAGCTTTCTTT. It yields the protein CSQRTVNTEAFF.

The chain joins TRBV10-3 to TRBJ2-7; TRBD1 is a possible D gene (6 bases). The V gene lost 2 bases and the J gene lost 5 bases, with 7 bases spanning the gap. The CDR3 is 12 amino acids. Germline V lookup: CDR1 ENHRY, CDR2 SYGVKD. The CDR3, as DNA: TGTGCCATCAGTGAGCAGGGGAACGAGCAGTACTTC. Translated: CAISEQGNEQYF.

The table lists this clonotype with many counts. The rearrangement links TRBV29-1 to TRBJ1-1; D remains ambiguous. Per germline, CDR1 SQVTM and CDR2 ANQGSEA. V was cut by 8 bases and J by 2 bases, with 15 bases left in between. This CDR3 contains 13 residues. CDR3 loop: CSSRDTKNTEAFF. CDR3 bases: TGCAGCTCCCGGGATACTAAAAACACTGAAGCTTTCTTT.